These 16 T cell receptor beta chains came from one sample sequenced in a study of T cell changes during pregnancy in multiple sclerosis. Clones were read by immunoSEQ multiplex PCR, and TCRdb kept only the in-frame ones, dropping some. The sample gives about 20,000 clones, 80% to 90% of which show up once; about 7.5% is in the top ten. The sample was CD8+ T cells from peripheral blood mononuclear cells, taken in the second trimester of pregnancy. The receptors were sampled from a female donor in good health, enrolled as a control in a pregnancy study.

This sequence joins TRBV19 and TRBJ1-3; weak D call: TRBD1 (5 bases). Trimming took off 5 bases at V and 4 bases at J, with 15 bases between the two ends. Germline V gives CDR1 LNHDA, CDR2 SQIVND (reference sequence). This CDR3 is built from 15 residues. The CDR3: CASSLRQWRGNTIYF. CDR3 bases: TGTGCCAGTAGTCTCCGACAGTGGCGAGGAAACACCATATATTTT.

The chain combines TRBV9 with TRBJ2-7; tentatively, D is TRBD1 (7 bases). Germline V gene data show CDR1 as SGDLS and CDR2 as YYNGEE. V lost 3 bases and J lost 5, with 24 bases in between. The CDR3 contains 17 residues. The CDR3 DNA sequence: TGTGCCAGCAGCGCGAGGGGACTGGACAGGCCCTTGGACGAGCAGTACTTC. It translates to CASSARGLDRPLDEQYF.

This chain uses TRBV16 with TRBJ2-5; D unresolved. The V gene's germline CDR1 is KGHSY and CDR2 FQNENV. The CDR3 is 13 amino acids. V was shortened by 4 bases and J by 3 bases, with 9 bases between the two germline ends. CDR3 sequence: CASSLLREETQYF. DNA of the CDR3: TGTGCCAGCAGCCTCCTCCGGGAAGAGACCCAGTACTTC.

The chain is built from TRBV5-1 and TRBJ2-2; perhaps TRBD1 as D (7 bases). Germline V lookup: CDR1 SGHRS, CDR2 YFSETQ. V dropped 5 bases and J dropped 0 bases, with 14 bases sitting between them. This CDR3 comprises 16 residues. The CDR3 loop reads CASRSGDRSNTGELFF. The CDR3 bases are TGCGCCAGCAGGTCGGGGGACAGATCGAACACCGGGGAGCTGTTTTTT.

This clone was seen just once. V and J are TRBV2 and TRBJ2-2; TRBD2 agrees at 11 bases. Per the germline V gene, CDR1 is SNHLY and CDR2 is FYNNEI. V gave up 4 bases and J gave up 6 bases; unmatched junction bases: 4. The CDR3 extends over 15 amino acids. CDR3 residues: CASSAIAGGPGELFF. In nucleotides, the CDR3 is TGTGCCAGCAGTGCTATAGCGGGAGGGCCCGGGGAGCTGTTTTTT.

V usage is TRBV10-3 and J usage is TRBJ2-4, with 7 bases fitting TRBD1. There are 15 residues in the CDR3. Germline assignment: CDR1 ENHRY and CDR2 SYGVKD. J was trimmed by 3 bases and V by 3 bases; bases with no gene match: 5. The CDR3 loop reads CAISEDREGKNIQYF. The CDR3, as DNA: TGTGCCATCAGTGAAGACAGGGAAGGCAAAAACATTCAGTACTTC.

V and J are TRBV19 and TRBJ2-1, with 10 bases matching TRBD2. There are 16 residues in the CDR3. Looked up from germline, CDR1 is LNHDA and CDR2 is SQIVND (reference sequence). Unmatched junction bases numbered 9, after V lost 5 bases and J lost 5 bases. CDR3 coding DNA: TGTGCCAGTAGTCCGATAAGCGGGAGGGTAAACAATGAGCAGTTCTTC. It yields the protein CASSPISGRVNNEQFF. Based on the CDR3 plus reference TRBV19 and TRBJ2-1, the full variable domain is DGGITQSPKYLFRKEGQNVTLSCEQNLNHDAMYWYRQDPGQGLRLIYYSQIVNDFQKGDIAEGYSVSREKKESFPLTVTSAQKNPTAFYLCASSPISGRVNNEQFFGPGTRLTVL.

The J gene is TRBJ2-7, the V gene TRBV5-6, with 7 bases that match TRBD2. CDR1 and CDR2 from the germline V gene are SGHDT and YYEEEE. Trimming at V came to 2 bases and at J to 3 bases, leaving 5 bases not matched to a gene. The CDR3 spans 14 residues. CDR3 DNA: TGTGCCAGCAGCTTCTCACTAGCGCACTACGAGCAGTACTTC. Protein product: CASSFSLAHYEQYF.

The rearrangement uses TRBV10-3 and TRBJ2-7; TRBD1 agrees at 8 bases. The germline CDR1 and CDR2 sequences are ENHRY and SYGVKD. The junction had 9 bases not matched to a gene; V was cut back by 10 bases and J by 4 bases. This CDR3 contains 13 residues. The chain's CDR3 is CATAGDRLYEQYF. The CDR3 DNA sequence: TGTGCCACCGCCGGGGACAGGTTGTACGAGCAGTACTTC.

V is TRBV6-1 and J is TRBJ2-5; a possible D gene is TRBD2 (7 bases). There are 16 residues in the CDR3. The V gene lost 1 base and the J gene lost 4 bases, with 16 bases spanning the gap. Germline V gene data show CDR1 as MNHNS and CDR2 as SASEGT. CDR3 sequence reads: CASSEGNAGAGETQYF. For the CDR3, the DNA is TGTGCCAGCAGTGAAGGGAACGCGGGGGCGGGAGAGACCCAGTACTTC.

The genes are TRBV7-6 and TRBJ2-3; TRBD1 matches 9 bases. V was clipped by 3 bases and J by 0 bases; unmatched bases: 7. The CDR3 covers 17 residues. Germline V CDR1 and CDR2: SGHVS, FNYEAQ. The CDR3 spells CASSFPRQGGSTDTQYF. CDR3 DNA: TGTGCCAGCAGCTTCCCTAGACAGGGGGGTAGCACAGATACGCAGTATTTT.

The V and J genes are TRBV27 and TRBJ2-7; TRBD2 aligns across 8 bases. Germline values: CDR1 MNHEY, CDR2 SMNVEV (reference sequence). The V segment lost 3 bases and the J segment 2 bases; nucleotides outside the gene matches: 6. The CDR3 is 15 residues long. The CDR3 spells CASSFGTSGTYEQYF. The CDR3 nucleotides read TGTGCCAGCAGTTTCGGTACTAGCGGAACCTACGAGCAGTACTTC.

The J gene is TRBJ1-5, the V gene TRBV21-1. TRBV21-1 is recorded as a pseudogene. The CDR3 extends over 16 amino acids. CDR3 bases: TGTGCCAGCAGCACCCAGGCCCCGGAGGACCATCAGCCCCAGCATTTT. Amino acid sequence: CASSTQAPEDHQPQHF.

Here the CDR3 reads CASSGQGWYEQYF. The CDR3 DNA follows: TGTGCCAGCAGTGGACAGGGTTGGTACGAGCAGTACTTC. V usage is TRBV6-6 and J usage is TRBJ2-7, with TRBD1 matching over 8 bases. After removal of 5 bases from V and 4 bases from J, the junction contained 4 bases not matched to a gene. CDR1 is MNHNY and CDR2 is SVGAGI in the germline V gene (reference sequence). This CDR3 region has 13 residues.

This sequence joins TRBV15 and TRBJ2-1; D is undetermined. The V gene's germline CDR1 is LNHNV and CDR2 YYDKDF (reference sequence). The CDR3 sequence is 16 residues long. The germline V and J ends were trimmed by 3 bases and 2 bases, with 14 bases remaining between them. The DNA for the CDR3 is TGTGCCACCAGCAGGGAGAGAGAGCCGGCCTACAATGAGCAGTTCTTC. This encodes CATSREREPAYNEQFF.

J is TRBJ1-1 and V is TRBV2, with 7 bases matching TRBD1. The CDR3 runs 13 residues. Looked up from germline, CDR1 is SNHLY and CDR2 is FYNNEI. The ends lost 9 bases at V and 2 bases at J; junction bases unmatched: 6. The CDR3 spells CARGTAHNTEAFF. The CDR3 nucleotides are TGTGCCAGGGGGACAGCTCATAACACTGAAGCTTTCTTT.